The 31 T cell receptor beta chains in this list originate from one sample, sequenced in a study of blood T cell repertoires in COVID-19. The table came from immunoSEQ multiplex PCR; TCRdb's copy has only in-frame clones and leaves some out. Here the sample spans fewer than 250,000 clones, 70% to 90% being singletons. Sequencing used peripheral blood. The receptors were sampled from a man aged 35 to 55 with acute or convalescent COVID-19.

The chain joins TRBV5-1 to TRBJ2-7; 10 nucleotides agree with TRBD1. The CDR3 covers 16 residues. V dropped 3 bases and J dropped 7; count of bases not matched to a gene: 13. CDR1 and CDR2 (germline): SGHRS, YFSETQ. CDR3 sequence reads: CASSWTWDRGLGEQYF. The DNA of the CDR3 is TGCGCCAGCAGCTGGACCTGGGACAGGGGCCTTGGGGAGCAGTACTTC.

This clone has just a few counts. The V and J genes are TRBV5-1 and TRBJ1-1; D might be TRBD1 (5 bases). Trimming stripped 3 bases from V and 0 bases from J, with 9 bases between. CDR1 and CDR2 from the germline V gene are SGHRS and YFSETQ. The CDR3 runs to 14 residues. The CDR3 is CASSSDRMNTEAFF. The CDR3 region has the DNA TGCGCCAGCAGCTCTGACAGAATGAACACTGAAGCTTTCTTT. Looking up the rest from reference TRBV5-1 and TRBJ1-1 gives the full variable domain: KAGVTQTPRYLIKTRGQQVTLSCSPISGHRSVSWYQQTPGQGLQFLFEYFSETQRNKGNFPGRFSGRQFSNSRSEMNVSTLELGDSALYLCASSSDRMNTEAFFGQGTRLTVV.

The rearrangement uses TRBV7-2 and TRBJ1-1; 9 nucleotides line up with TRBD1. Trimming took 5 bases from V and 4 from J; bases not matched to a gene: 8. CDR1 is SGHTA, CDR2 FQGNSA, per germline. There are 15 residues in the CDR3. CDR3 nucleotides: TGTGCCAGCAGCACCCGACAGGGGGGGAGCACTGAAGCTTTCTTT. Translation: CASSTRQGGSTEAFF.

This CDR3 reads CASSVRDTYNEQFF. CDR3 in DNA: TGTGCCAGCAGTGTGAGGGACACCTACAATGAGCAGTTCTTC. V and J are TRBV2 and TRBJ2-1, with D possibly TRBD1 on 6 matching bases. Germline V lookup: CDR1 SNHLY, CDR2 FYNNEI. The CDR3 runs to 14 residues. The ends were cut back, 4 bases at V and 2 bases at J, with 9 bases in the middle.

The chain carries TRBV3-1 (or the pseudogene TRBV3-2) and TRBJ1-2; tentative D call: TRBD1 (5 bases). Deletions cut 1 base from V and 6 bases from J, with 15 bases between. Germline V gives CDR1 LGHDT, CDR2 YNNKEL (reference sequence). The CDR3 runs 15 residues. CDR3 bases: TGTGCCAGCAGCCAAGTTTCTCCAGGGTTGGATGGCTACACCTTC. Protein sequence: CASSQVSPGLDGYTF.

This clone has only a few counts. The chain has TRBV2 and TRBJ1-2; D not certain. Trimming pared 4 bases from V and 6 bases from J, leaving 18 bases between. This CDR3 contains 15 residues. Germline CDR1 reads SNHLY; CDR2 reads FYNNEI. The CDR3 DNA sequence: TGTGCCAGCAGTGTCTTTCTGCAGGATGTGGATGGCTACACCTTC. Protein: CASSVFLQDVDGYTF.

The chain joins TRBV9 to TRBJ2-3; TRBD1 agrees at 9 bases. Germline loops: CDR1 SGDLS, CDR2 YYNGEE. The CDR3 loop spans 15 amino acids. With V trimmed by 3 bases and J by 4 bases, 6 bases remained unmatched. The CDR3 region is CASSGRDRVADTQYF. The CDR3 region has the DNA TGTGCCAGCAGCGGCCGGGACAGGGTGGCAGATACGCAGTATTTT.

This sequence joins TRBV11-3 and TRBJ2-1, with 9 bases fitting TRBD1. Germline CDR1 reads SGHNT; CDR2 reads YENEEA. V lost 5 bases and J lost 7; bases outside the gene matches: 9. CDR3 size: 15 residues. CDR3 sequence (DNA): TGTGCCAGCAGCAAGCGTTGGGACAGGGAAAATGAGCAGTTCTTC. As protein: CASSKRWDRENEQFF.

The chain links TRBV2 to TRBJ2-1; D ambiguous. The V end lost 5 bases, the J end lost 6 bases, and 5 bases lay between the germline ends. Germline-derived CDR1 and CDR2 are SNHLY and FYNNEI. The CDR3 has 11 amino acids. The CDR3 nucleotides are TGTGCCAGCAGTCCCCGCAATGAGCAGTTCTTC. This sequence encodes CASSPRNEQFF. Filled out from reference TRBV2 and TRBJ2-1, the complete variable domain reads EPEVTQTPSHQVTQMGQEVILRCVPISNHLYFYWYRQILGQKVEFLVSFYNNEISEKSEIFDDQFSVERPDGSNFTLKIRSTKLEDSAMYFCASSPRNEQFFGPGTRLTVL.

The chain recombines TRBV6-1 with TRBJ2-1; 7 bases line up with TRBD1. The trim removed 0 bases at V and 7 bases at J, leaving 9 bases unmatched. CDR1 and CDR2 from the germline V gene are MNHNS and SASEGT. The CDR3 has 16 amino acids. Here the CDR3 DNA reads TGTGCCAGCAGTGAAGCGGGTGGGACAGTAGAGAATGAGCAGTTCTTC. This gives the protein CASSEAGGTVENEQFF.

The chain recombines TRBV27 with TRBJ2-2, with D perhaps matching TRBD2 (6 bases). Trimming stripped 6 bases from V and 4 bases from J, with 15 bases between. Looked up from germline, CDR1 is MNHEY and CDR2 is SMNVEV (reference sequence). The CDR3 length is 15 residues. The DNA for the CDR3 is TGTGCCAGCAGCGCCCCTGGAGGGTTCACCGGGGAGCTGTTTTTT. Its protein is CASSAPGGFTGELFF.

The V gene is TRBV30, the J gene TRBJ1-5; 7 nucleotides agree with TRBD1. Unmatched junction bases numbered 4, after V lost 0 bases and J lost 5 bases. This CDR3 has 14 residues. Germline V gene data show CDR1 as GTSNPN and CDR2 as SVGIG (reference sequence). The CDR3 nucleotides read TGTGCCTGGAGTGTACTGCAGGGGGATCAGCCCCAGCATTTT. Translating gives CAWSVLQGDQPQHF.

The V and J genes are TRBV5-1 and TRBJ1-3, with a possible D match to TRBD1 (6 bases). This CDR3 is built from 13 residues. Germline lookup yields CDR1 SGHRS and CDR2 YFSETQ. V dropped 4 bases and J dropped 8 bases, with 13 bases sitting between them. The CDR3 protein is CASSLQGEHTIYF. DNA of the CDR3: TGCGCCAGCAGCCTACAGGGAGAACACACCATATATTTT.

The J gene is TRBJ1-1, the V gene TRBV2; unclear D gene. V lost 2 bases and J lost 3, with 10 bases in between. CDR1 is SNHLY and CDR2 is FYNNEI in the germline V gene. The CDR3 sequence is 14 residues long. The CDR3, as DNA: TGTGCCAGCAGTGAAAGTTCCCGGGACACTGAAGCTTTCTTT. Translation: CASSESSRDTEAFF.

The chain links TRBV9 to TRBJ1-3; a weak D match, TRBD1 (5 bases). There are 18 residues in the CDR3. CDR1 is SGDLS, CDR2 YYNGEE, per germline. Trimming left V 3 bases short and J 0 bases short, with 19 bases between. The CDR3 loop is CASSARKGKGPSGNTIYF. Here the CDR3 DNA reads TGTGCCAGCAGCGCCCGCAAGGGGAAGGGGCCCTCTGGAAACACCATATATTTT.

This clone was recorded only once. This chain's CDR3 is CASSQGLAGAPYEQYF. The CDR3 DNA follows: TGTGCCAGCAGCCAAGGACTAGCGGGGGCCCCCTACGAGCAGTACTTC. This chain links TRBV4-2 with TRBJ2-7, with TRBD2 matching 12 bases. With V trimmed by 1 base and J by 2 bases, 3 bases remained unmatched. The V gene's germline CDR1 is LGHNA and CDR2 YNFKEQ. The CDR3 covers 16 residues.

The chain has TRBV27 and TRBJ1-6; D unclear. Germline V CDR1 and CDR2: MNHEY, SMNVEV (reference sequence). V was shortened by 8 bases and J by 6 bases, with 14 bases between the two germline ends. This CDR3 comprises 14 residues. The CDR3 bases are TGTGCCAGCGGTTATAGAGGCGGTAATTCACCCCTCCACTTT. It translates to CASGYRGGNSPLHF.

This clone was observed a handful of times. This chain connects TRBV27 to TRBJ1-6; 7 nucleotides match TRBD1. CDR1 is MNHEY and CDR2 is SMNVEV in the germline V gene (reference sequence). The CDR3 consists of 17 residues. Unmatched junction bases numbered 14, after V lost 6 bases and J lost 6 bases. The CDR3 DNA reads TGTGCCAGCAGCACTTTTGATAGGGGGCATAGTAATTCACCCCTCCACTTT. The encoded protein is CASSTFDRGHSNSPLHF.

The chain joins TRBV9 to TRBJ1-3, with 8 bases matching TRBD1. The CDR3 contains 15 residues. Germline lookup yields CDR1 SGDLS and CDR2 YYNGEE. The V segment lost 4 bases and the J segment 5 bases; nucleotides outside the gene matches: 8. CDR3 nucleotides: TGTGCCAGCAGCCCGCGGACAGGGAAAAGAAACACCATATATTTT. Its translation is CASSPRTGKRNTIYF.

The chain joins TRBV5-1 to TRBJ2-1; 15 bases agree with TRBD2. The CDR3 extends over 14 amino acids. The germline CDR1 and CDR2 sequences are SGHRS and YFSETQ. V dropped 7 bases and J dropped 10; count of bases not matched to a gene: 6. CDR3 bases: TGCGCCAGCGGGACTAGCGGGGGGACCCCGGAGCAGTTCTTC. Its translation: CASGTSGGTPEQFF.

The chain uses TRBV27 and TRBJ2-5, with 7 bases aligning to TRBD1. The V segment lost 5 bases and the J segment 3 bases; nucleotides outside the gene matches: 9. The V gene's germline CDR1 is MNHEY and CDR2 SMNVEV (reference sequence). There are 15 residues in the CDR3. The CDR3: CASSPRQGYKETQYF. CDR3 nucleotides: TGTGCCAGCAGTCCTAGACAGGGTTATAAAGAGACCCAGTACTTC.

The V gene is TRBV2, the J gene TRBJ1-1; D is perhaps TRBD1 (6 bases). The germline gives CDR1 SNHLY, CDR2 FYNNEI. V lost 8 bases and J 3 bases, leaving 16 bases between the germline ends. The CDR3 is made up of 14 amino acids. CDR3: CASVRGRGDTEAFF. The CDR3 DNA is TGTGCCAGCGTTCGTGGCAGGGGCGACACTGAAGCTTTCTTT. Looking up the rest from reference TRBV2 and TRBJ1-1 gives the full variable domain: EPEVTQTPSHQVTQMGQEVILRCVPISNHLYFYWYRQILGQKVEFLVSFYNNEISEKSEIFDDQFSVERPDGSNFTLKIRSTKLEDSAMYFCASVRGRGDTEAFFGQGTRLTVV.

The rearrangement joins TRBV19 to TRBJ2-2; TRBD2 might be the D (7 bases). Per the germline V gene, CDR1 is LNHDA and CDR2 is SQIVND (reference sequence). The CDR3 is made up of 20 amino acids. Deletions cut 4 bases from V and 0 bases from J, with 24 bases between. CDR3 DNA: TGTGCCAGTAGTACCTCCCGGGGGCAGCGGGGAAAAGCGAACACCGGGGAGCTGTTTTTT. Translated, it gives CASSTSRGQRGKANTGELFF.

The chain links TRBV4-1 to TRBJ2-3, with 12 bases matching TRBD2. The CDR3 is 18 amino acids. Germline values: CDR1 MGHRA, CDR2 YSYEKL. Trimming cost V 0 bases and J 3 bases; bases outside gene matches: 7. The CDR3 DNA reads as TGCGCCAGCAGCCAAGATCGGGGCCTAGCGGGGGGGACAGATACGCAGTATTTT. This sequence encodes CASSQDRGLAGGTDTQYF.

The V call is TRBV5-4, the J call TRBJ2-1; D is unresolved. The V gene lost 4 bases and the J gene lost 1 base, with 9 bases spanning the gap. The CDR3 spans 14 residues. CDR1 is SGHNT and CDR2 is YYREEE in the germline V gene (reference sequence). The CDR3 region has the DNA TGTGCCAGCAGCGAGGTTCCTTCCTACAATGAGCAGTTCTTC. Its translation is CASSEVPSYNEQFF.

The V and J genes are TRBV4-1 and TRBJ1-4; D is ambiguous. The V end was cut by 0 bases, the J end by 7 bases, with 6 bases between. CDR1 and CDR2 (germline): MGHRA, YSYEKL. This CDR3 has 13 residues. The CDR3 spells CASSQDEGEKLFF. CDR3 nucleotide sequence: TGCGCCAGCAGCCAAGATGAGGGTGAAAAACTGTTTTTT.

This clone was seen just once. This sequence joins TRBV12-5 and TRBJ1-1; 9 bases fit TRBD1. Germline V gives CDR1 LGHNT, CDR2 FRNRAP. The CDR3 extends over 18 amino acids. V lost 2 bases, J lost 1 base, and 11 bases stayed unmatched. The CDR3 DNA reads TGTGCTAGTGGTTTGTCCCGTATACCGGGACAGGGGAACACTGAAGCTTTCTTT. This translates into CASGLSRIPGQGNTEAFF.

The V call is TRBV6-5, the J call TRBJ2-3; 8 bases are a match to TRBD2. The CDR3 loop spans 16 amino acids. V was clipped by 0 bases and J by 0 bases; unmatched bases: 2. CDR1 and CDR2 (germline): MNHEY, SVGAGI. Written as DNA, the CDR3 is TGTGCCAGCAGTTACTCTAGCGGGAAGAGCACAGATACGCAGTATTTT. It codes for CASSYSSGKSTDTQYF.

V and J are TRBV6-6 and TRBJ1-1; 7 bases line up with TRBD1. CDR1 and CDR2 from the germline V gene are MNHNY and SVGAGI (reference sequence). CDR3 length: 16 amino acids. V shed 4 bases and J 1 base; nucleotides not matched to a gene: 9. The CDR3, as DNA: TGTGCCAGCAGTTTTCCTTCCGGGACAGCGAACACTGAAGCTTTCTTT. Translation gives CASSFPSGTANTEAFF.

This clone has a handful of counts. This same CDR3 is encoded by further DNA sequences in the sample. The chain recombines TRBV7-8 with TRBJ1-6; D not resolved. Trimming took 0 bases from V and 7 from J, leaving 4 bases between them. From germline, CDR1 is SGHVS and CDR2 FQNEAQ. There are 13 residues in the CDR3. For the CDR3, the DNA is TGTGCCAGCAGCTTAGCGACAAATTCACCCCTCCACTTT. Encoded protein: CASSLATNSPLHF.

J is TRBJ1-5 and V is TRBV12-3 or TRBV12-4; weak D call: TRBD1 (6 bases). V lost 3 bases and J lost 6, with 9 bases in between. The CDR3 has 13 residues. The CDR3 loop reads CASSLGAPQPQHF. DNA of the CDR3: TGTGCCAGCAGTTTGGGGGCGCCTCAGCCCCAGCATTTT.